Listed below are T cell receptor beta chains from one sample, sequenced in a study of human T cells and chemical hapten exposure. TCRdb ran MiXCR on the RACE reads and lists one entry per CDR3 protein. The sample shows approximately 260,000 distinct CDR3 sequences, about 9% of them seen only once. The specimen was whole blood, collected in connection with sensitization to the hapten diphenylcyclopropenone (DPC). Receptors were obtained from a woman aged 40 to 55 with alopecia areata. Some clones in this sample may be carry-over from other donors' samples. CDR3s include the opening cysteine and the closing phenylalanine or tryptophan. Fields, in order: V gene, D gene, J gene, clone size, CDR3 protein, CDR3 DNA. D genes are given only for firm matches. Not every row has a clone size; where given, it reads once, few, many or a size class.

V gene: TRBV5-1
D gene: TRBD1
J gene: TRBJ2-7
clone size: -
CDR3 protein: CASSTTTGTYEQYF
CDR3 DNA: TGCGCCAGCAGCACCACGACAGGGACCTACGAGCAGTACTTC

V gene: TRBV9
D gene: -
J gene: TRBJ2-7
clone size: -
CDR3 protein: CASSPQERATYEQYF
CDR3 DNA: TGTGCCAGCAGCCCCCAGGAGCGGGCCACCTACGAGCAGTACTTC

V gene: TRBV27
D gene: -
J gene: TRBJ2-5
clone size: few
CDR3 protein: CASSPQGHSNQETQYF
CDR3 DNA: TGTGCCAGCAGTCCTCAAGGCCATTCGAACCAAGAGACCCAGTACTTC

V gene: TRBV5-6
D gene: TRBD1
J gene: TRBJ1-2
clone size: many
CDR3 protein: CASSLDLGQGAGYTF
CDR3 DNA: TGTGCCAGCAGCTTGGATCTGGGACAGGGAGCTGGCTACACCTTC

V gene: TRBV20-1
D gene: TRBD1
J gene: TRBJ2-7
clone size: -
CDR3 protein: CSAGTGEYEQYF
CDR3 DNA: TGCAGTGCTGGGACAGGGGAGTACGAGCAGTACTTC

V gene: TRBV7-9
D gene: -
J gene: TRBJ2-7
clone size: -
CDR3 protein: CASSLGEPPYEQYF
CDR3 DNA: TGTGCCAGCAGCTTGGGGGAACCACCCTACGAGCAGTACTTC

V gene: TRBV18
D gene: TRBD2
J gene: TRBJ2-3
clone size: -
CDR3 protein: CASSPEGLGTDTQYF
CDR3 DNA: TGTGCCAGCTCACCAGAGGGACTAGGCACAGATACGCAGTATTTT

V gene: TRBV12-3/TRBV12-4
D gene: -
J gene: TRBJ2-3
clone size: -
CDR3 protein: CASSPSPDMQYF
CDR3 DNA: TGTGCCAGCAGTCCTAGCCCAGATATGCAGTATTTT

V gene: TRBV4-3
D gene: -
J gene: TRBJ2-5
clone size: once
CDR3 protein: CASSPTYPGSQETQYF
CDR3 DNA: TGCGCCAGCAGCCCCACCTACCCTGGCTCCCAAGAGACCCAGTACTTC

V gene: TRBV6-5
D gene: -
J gene: TRBJ1-2
clone size: -
CDR3 protein: CASSYSNVRGSGYGYTF
CDR3 DNA: TGTGCCAGCAGTTACTCGAACGTGCGGGGTTCGGGGTATGGCTACACCTTC

V gene: TRBV6-5
D gene: TRBD1
J gene: TRBJ1-4
clone size: few
CDR3 protein: CASRSDRVGEKLFF
CDR3 DNA: TGTGCCAGCAGGTCGGACAGGGTGGGGGAAAAACTGTTTTTT

V gene: TRBV28
D gene: -
J gene: TRBJ2-7
clone size: many
CDR3 protein: CASSLMLGVYEQYF
CDR3 DNA: TGTGCCAGCAGTTTAATGCTTGGGGTCTACGAGCAGTACTTC

V gene: TRBV12-3/TRBV12-4
D gene: TRBD2
J gene: TRBJ2-5
clone size: few
CDR3 protein: CASTPGGGLAGRTQYF
CDR3 DNA: TGTGCCAGCACCCCCGGTGGCGGACTAGCGGGGAGGACCCAGTACTTC

V gene: TRBV7-8
D gene: -
J gene: TRBJ1-4
clone size: few
CDR3 protein: CASSYGGPRKLFF
CDR3 DNA: TGTGCCAGCAGCTACGGCGGCCCGAGAAAACTGTTTTTT

V gene: TRBV29-1
D gene: TRBD2
J gene: TRBJ2-1
clone size: few
CDR3 protein: CSVPKSGTYNEQFF
CDR3 DNA: TGCAGCGTCCCAAAGAGCGGGACCTACAATGAGCAGTTCTTC

V gene: TRBV12-3/TRBV12-4
D gene: -
J gene: TRBJ1-1
clone size: few
CDR3 protein: CASSLTWNTEAFF
CDR3 DNA: TGTGCCAGCAGTTTGACCTGGAACACTGAAGCTTTCTTT

V gene: TRBV24-1
D gene: TRBD2
J gene: TRBJ2-5
clone size: -
CDR3 protein: CATSEPPASGRARKTQYF
CDR3 DNA: TGTGCCACCAGTGAGCCCCCGGCTAGCGGGAGGGCGAGGAAGACCCAGTACTTC

V gene: TRBV3-1
D gene: TRBD1
J gene: TRBJ1-5
clone size: few
CDR3 protein: CASSQGLGTGTHGQPQHF
CDR3 DNA: TGTGCCAGCAGCCAAGGTTTGGGGACAGGGACCCATGGGCAGCCCCAGCATTTT

V gene: TRBV29-1
D gene: -
J gene: TRBJ2-7
clone size: -
CDR3 protein: CSVQGPVYEQYF
CDR3 DNA: TGCAGCGTCCAGGGACCGGTCTACGAGCAGTACTTC

V gene: TRBV4-2
D gene: TRBD1
J gene: TRBJ1-5
clone size: few
CDR3 protein: CASSQDGQGDQPQHF
CDR3 DNA: TGTGCCAGCAGCCAAGATGGACAGGGGGATCAGCCCCAGCATTTT

V gene: TRBV20-1
D gene: TRBD1
J gene: TRBJ2-6
clone size: few
CDR3 protein: CSALTGVPSGANVLTF
CDR3 DNA: TGCAGTGCCCTGACAGGGGTCCCCTCTGGGGCCAACGTCCTGACTTTC

V gene: TRBV6-5
D gene: TRBD1
J gene: TRBJ2-7
clone size: -
CDR3 protein: CASSSDRVYEQYF
CDR3 DNA: TGTGCCAGCAGTTCGGACAGGGTATACGAGCAGTACTTC

V gene: TRBV7-2
D gene: TRBD1
J gene: TRBJ1-6
clone size: many
CDR3 protein: CASSITPGQGNSPLHF
CDR3 DNA: TGTGCCAGCAGCATAACCCCGGGACAGGGTAATTCACCCCTCCACTTT

V gene: TRBV20-1
D gene: -
J gene: TRBJ1-1
clone size: -
CDR3 protein: CSARIGGATEAFF
CDR3 DNA: TGCAGTGCTAGAATCGGAGGGGCCACTGAAGCTTTCTTT

V gene: TRBV12-3/TRBV12-4
D gene: -
J gene: TRBJ1-6
clone size: -
CDR3 protein: CASSGSDYNSPLHF
CDR3 DNA: TGTGCCAGCAGTGGGTCTGACTATAATTCACCCCTCCACTTT

V gene: TRBV10-3
D gene: TRBD1
J gene: TRBJ1-4
clone size: few
CDR3 protein: CAINNSDREKLFF
CDR3 DNA: TGTGCCATCAATAATTCGGACAGGGAAAAACTGTTTTTT

V gene: TRBV7-9
D gene: -
J gene: TRBJ2-1
clone size: few
CDR3 protein: CASSLSAGSYNEQFF
CDR3 DNA: TGTGCCAGCAGCTTATCAGCGGGCTCCTACAATGAGCAGTTCTTC

V gene: TRBV6-2/TRBV6-3
D gene: TRBD2
J gene: TRBJ2-2
clone size: -
CDR3 protein: CASSYTSGRNTGELFF
CDR3 DNA: TGTGCCAGCAGTTACACAAGCGGGAGGAACACCGGGGAGCTGTTTTTT

V gene: TRBV2
D gene: TRBD1
J gene: TRBJ1-5
clone size: -
CDR3 protein: CASSEEGQGISQPQHF
CDR3 DNA: TGTGCCAGCAGTGAAGAGGGACAGGGGATCAGTCAGCCCCAGCATTTT

V gene: TRBV7-2
D gene: -
J gene: TRBJ1-5
clone size: -
CDR3 protein: CASSLFGLGRNSNQPQHF
CDR3 DNA: TGTGCCAGCAGCTTATTCGGATTGGGCAGAAATAGCAATCAGCCCCAGCATTTT

V gene: TRBV9
D gene: -
J gene: TRBJ1-1
clone size: few
CDR3 protein: CASSVGPGISTEAFF
CDR3 DNA: TGTGCCAGCAGCGTAGGCCCGGGGATAAGCACTGAAGCTTTCTTT

V gene: TRBV7-8
D gene: TRBD2
J gene: TRBJ2-2
clone size: many
CDR3 protein: CASSSTSGGTGELFF
CDR3 DNA: TGTGCCAGCAGCTCGACTAGCGGGGGCACCGGGGAGCTGTTTTTT

V gene: TRBV4-3
D gene: -
J gene: TRBJ1-4
clone size: -
CDR3 protein: CASSQDPGGTGEKLFF
CDR3 DNA: TGCGCCAGCAGCCAAGATCCGGGGGGAACGGGTGAAAAACTGTTTTTT

V gene: TRBV20-1
D gene: -
J gene: TRBJ2-1
clone size: many
CDR3 protein: CSARGTPKGDNEQFF
CDR3 DNA: TGCAGTGCTCGCGGGACACCTAAGGGGGACAATGAGCAGTTCTTC

V gene: TRBV28
D gene: TRBD1
J gene: TRBJ2-5
clone size: few
CDR3 protein: CASSVGGDETQYF
CDR3 DNA: TGTGCCAGCAGTGTAGGGGGCGATGAGACCCAGTACTTC

V gene: TRBV28
D gene: TRBD1
J gene: TRBJ1-2
clone size: -
CDR3 protein: CASSFPGTGIHGYTF
CDR3 DNA: TGTGCCAGCAGTTTCCCCGGGACAGGGATCCATGGCTACACCTTC

V gene: TRBV9
D gene: -
J gene: TRBJ2-5
clone size: -
CDR3 protein: CASSLGSGALQETQYF
CDR3 DNA: TGTGCCAGCAGCCTGGGGTCAGGAGCTCTCCAAGAGACCCAGTACTTC

V gene: TRBV10-2
D gene: -
J gene: TRBJ2-7
clone size: many
CDR3 protein: CASSDEGRVSSYEQYF
CDR3 DNA: TGCGCCAGCAGCGACGAGGGGCGGGTGAGCTCCTACGAGCAGTACTTC